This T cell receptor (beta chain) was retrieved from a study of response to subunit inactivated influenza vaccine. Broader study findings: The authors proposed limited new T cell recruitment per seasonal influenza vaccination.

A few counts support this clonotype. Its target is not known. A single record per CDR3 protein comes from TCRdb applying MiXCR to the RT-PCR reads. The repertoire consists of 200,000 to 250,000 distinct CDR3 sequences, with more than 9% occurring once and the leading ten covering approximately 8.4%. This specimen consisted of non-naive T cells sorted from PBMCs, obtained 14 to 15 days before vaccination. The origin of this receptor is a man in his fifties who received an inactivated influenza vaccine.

The CDR3 DNA reads TGTGCCAGCAATAGACAGGGGCTCGACTATGGCTACACCTTC. Protein: CASNRQGLDYGYTF. This sequence joins TRBV7-8 and TRBJ1-2; 8 bases fit TRBD1. J gave up 3 bases and V 7 bases, and 7 bases lay outside the gene matches. The germline CDR1 and CDR2 sequences are SGHVS and FQNEAQ. The CDR3 covers 14 residues. The whole variable domain, filled in from reference TRBV7-8 and TRBJ1-2, reads GAGVSQSPRYKVAKRGQDVALRCDPISGHVSLFWYQQALGQGPEFLTYFQNEAQLDKSGLPSDRFFAERPEGSVSTLKIQRTQQEDSAVYLCASNRQGLDYGYTFGSGTRLTVV.